These T cell receptor beta chains were read from a single sample in a study of early T cells in non-severe SARS-CoV-2 infection. MiXCR was run by TCRdb on the 5' RACE reads, yielding one entry per CDR3 protein. The sample has 35,000 to 50,000 distinct CDR3 sequences; less than 7% are singletons. The sequences come from whole blood, collected at baseline. Receptors were obtained from an adult who was a healthcare worker with PCR-confirmed SARS-CoV-2 infection or an uninfected control (not recorded which). The CDR3 runs from the conserved cysteine through the conserved F or W. Clone size appears in some rows only: once, few, many, or a class for an expanded clone.

v_call,clone_size,j_call,cdr3_aa
TRBV20-1,many,TRBJ2-1,CSARGHNEQFF
TRBV12-3/TRBV12-4,few,TRBJ2-4,CASSFWGISKNIQYF
TRBV5-1,many,TRBJ2-1,CASSLEGRDNEQFF
TRBV9,many,TRBJ2-7,CASSGRGPPYEQYF
TRBV7-9,many,TRBJ2-5,CAASGLPGETQYF
TRBV5-4,many,TRBJ1-5,CASSYGGTGHNQPQHF
TRBV5-1,many,TRBJ1-1,CASSLRQGNIEAFF
TRBV12-5,many,TRBJ2-7,CASGLASLISYEQYF
TRBV15,many,TRBJ1-1,CATSRDRQPNLGTFF
TRBV10-2,many,TRBJ1-5,CASSETRVGGRSNQPQHF
TRBV2,few,TRBJ2-2,CASTLGAGGELFF
TRBV27,many,TRBJ1-1,CASSLTLQGRAFF
TRBV6-1,many,TRBJ2-7,CASSEAYLAGFHEQYF
TRBV19,-,TRBJ2-3,CASSIDLSDTQYF
TRBV11-3,-,TRBJ2-6,CASSRTGAISGANVLTF
TRBV19,-,TRBJ1-6,CASRRQSPNNSPLHF
TRBV4-1,many,TRBJ1-5,CASSPFGQGTNQPQHF
TRBV12-3/TRBV12-4,many,TRBJ1-1,CASSPRGQGTEAFF
TRBV4-1,many,TRBJ2-3,CASRPTSGAKDTQYF
TRBV19,many,TRBJ2-2,CASDNRAWRTGELFF
TRBV3-1,many,TRBJ1-2,CASSQGTAVYGYTF
TRBV12-5,many,TRBJ2-7,CASVPGQAPYEQYF
TRBV7-2,-,TRBJ2-5,CASRVTGGLSETQYF
TRBV19,-,TRBJ2-5,CASGQGHSETQYF
TRBV12-3/TRBV12-4,many,TRBJ1-2,CASSWGGRSDSYTF
TRBV9,few,TRBJ2-1,CASSVGLAGADEQFF
TRBV27,many,TRBJ1-5,CASGGQYSNQPQHF
TRBV27,many,TRBJ1-1,CASSLKIWGAAEAFF
TRBV12-3/TRBV12-4,many,TRBJ1-1,CASFREAGTEAFF
TRBV9,-,TRBJ2-1,CASSPREPSPGEQFF
TRBV20-1,few,TRBJ2-1,CSARDGLAVYNEQFF
TRBV10-3,-,TRBJ2-6,CAISASGANVLTF
TRBV6-4,many,TRBJ2-1,CASRHREGNNEQFF
TRBV6-1,-,TRBJ2-7,CASSENVGYEQYF
TRBV7-6,few,TRBJ1-6,CASLPREGRSSYNSPLHF
TRBV9,many,TRBJ1-1,CASSVATQGPDTEAFF
TRBV7-9,many,TRBJ1-1,CASSRHRVDPSDSFMNTEAFF
TRBV10-3,many,TRBJ1-1,CAMSGLASKSAFF